This TCR beta chain was observed in a study of blood T cells in healthy people across ages. General study results and limits: In older individuals, TCR beta diversity per million T cells was lower, falling roughly linearly with age. Higher naive T cell percentage went strongly together with higher TCR beta diversity.

As for this clonotype: Its antigen remains unidentified.

Ranging in age from about 6 to 95, the donors were healthy Caucasian individuals from Russia. Samples each had at least 6 micrograms of total RNA extracted. V was clipped by 5 bases and J by 9 bases; unmatched bases: 8. This CDR3 spans 13 amino acids. Germline CDR1 and CDR2: PRHDT and FYEKMQ (reference sequence). A second PCR of roughly 7 to 11 cycles used a sample-barcoded 5' primer and a J-beta primer mix. In TCRdb, the 5' RACE reads were re-called with MiXCR into one record per CDR3 protein. This sample yields approximately 820,000 distinct CDR3 sequences, of which 40% to 50% are seen a single time; around 18% belongs to the top ten.

J is TRBJ2-3 and V is TRBV13, with 7 nucleotides matching TRBD1. Sequencing was done on a sample of blood. The source of this sequence is a man aged 55 to 70 in good health. As DNA, the CDR3 is TGTGCCAGCAGCCCTAACGACAGGGACACGCAGTATTTT. Translating gives CASSPNDRDTQYF.